The 24 T cell receptor beta chains below come from one sample, sequenced in a study of beta chain features in type 1 diabetes. As every portion of the isolated RNA was reverse transcribed, the sequencing read expressed TCRB transcripts. Sequencing was performed with immunoSEQ multiplex PCR; in TCRdb, only in-frame clones are kept and a portion is missing. The sample has about 160,000 clones, about 8.3% seen once. Study-level results: People with Type 1 diabetes carried modestly yet significantly shorter TCRB CDR3s in all four CD4+ subsets.

Antigens for these TCRs are unknown. Sequenced input: central memory CD4+ T cells from blood. The receptors derive from a woman aged 18-35 years with type 1 diabetes.

In DNA form, the CDR3 reads TGTGCCAGCAGTGAAGCGCGAGGCAGGGACAGTCAGCCCCAGCATTTT. The encoded protein is CASSEARGRDSQPQHF. The chain carries TRBV6-1 and TRBJ1-5, with 7 bases identical to TRBD1. Germline CDR1 reads MNHNS; CDR2 reads SASEGT. The CDR3 extends over 16 amino acids. With 0 bases clipped from V and 6 bases from J, the junction kept 8 bases outside the gene matches.

The J gene is TRBJ2-7, the V gene TRBV7-2; TRBD2 aligns across 8 bases. V shed 1 base and J 4 bases; nucleotides not matched to a gene: 12. The CDR3 runs to 17 residues. CDR1 and CDR2 from the germline V gene are SGHTA and FQGNSA. CDR3 in amino acids: CASSLVAGGLSIYEQYF. The CDR3 nucleotides read TGTGCCAGCAGCTTAGTGGCGGGAGGCCTCTCGATATACGAGCAGTACTTC.

This clone was seen a few times. The chain uses TRBV5-1 and TRBJ1-2; D is unclear. The length of the CDR3 is 13 residues. Trimming cost V 0 bases and J 8 bases, with 11 bases left between them. CDR1 and CDR2 from the germline V gene are SGHRS and YFSETQ. The CDR3 sequence: CASSLEPTGGYTF. CDR3 in DNA: TGCGCCAGCAGCTTGGAACCAACCGGGGGCTACACCTTC.

The chain couples TRBV7-9 to TRBJ1-1; 9 nucleotides align to TRBD1. With V trimmed by 5 bases and J by 5 bases, 9 bases remained unmatched. This CDR3 has 15 amino acids. Per germline, CDR1 SEHNR and CDR2 FQNEAQ (reference sequence). CDR3: CASSPPTGGGTEAFF. The CDR3 DNA follows: TGTGCCAGCAGCCCGCCGACAGGGGGAGGAACTGAAGCTTTCTTT.

This clone was counted a few times. The chain combines TRBV12-5 with TRBJ2-1; D possibly corresponds to TRBD2 (5 bases). Germline V lookup: CDR1 LGHNT, CDR2 FRNRAP. The CDR3 runs to 17 residues. V was clipped by 5 bases and J by 4 bases, with 21 bases between them. The CDR3 region is CASGAHLRAGGYNEQFF. The CDR3 bases are TGTGCTAGTGGTGCACACCTGAGGGCGGGTGGATACAATGAGCAGTTCTTC.

This clone was seen more than once but under ten times. The V gene is TRBV7-9, the J gene TRBJ2-5, with 10 bases identical to TRBD2. This CDR3 comprises 14 residues. J was trimmed by 8 bases and V by 8 bases; bases with no gene match: 11. In germline, CDR1 is SEHNR, CDR2 FQNEAQ (reference sequence). The CDR3 sequence is CASSWDLAGDTQYF. CDR3 nucleotides: TGTGCCAGCTCGTGGGATCTAGCGGGAGATACCCAGTACTTC.

The table lists this clone with a few counts. The V gene is TRBV6-6, the J gene TRBJ2-7; 11 bases line up with TRBD2. The junction had 5 bases not matched to a gene; V was cut back by 8 bases and J by 5 bases. This CDR3 is 13 amino acids long. CDR1 MNHNY and CDR2 SVGAGI come from the germline V gene (reference sequence). In nucleotides, the CDR3 is TGTGCCAGCTCCCTAGCGGGAGGCAACGAGCAGTACTTC. Translated, it gives CASSLAGGNEQYF.

This clone was detected a few times. This chain joins TRBV4-2 and TRBJ2-3; 8 nucleotides agree with TRBD2. The J segment lost 3 bases and the V segment lost 3 bases, leaving 8 bases of the junction unmatched. The germline V gene has CDR1 LGHNA and CDR2 YNFKEQ. The CDR3 is made up of 16 amino acids. The CDR3 loop reads CASSHSAGGLTDTQYF. CDR3 sequence (DNA): TGTGCCAGCAGCCACTCCGCGGGAGGTCTTACAGATACGCAGTATTTT.

V is TRBV27 and J is TRBJ1-6; D is unclear. The CDR3 contains 16 residues. The V and J ends lost 3 bases and 7 bases respectively, with 16 bases between them. CDR1 is MNHEY and CDR2 is SMNVEV in the germline V gene (reference sequence). CDR3 sequence (DNA): TGTGCCAGCAGTTTTCATTCGGGAGGGAGCAATTCACCCCTCCACTTT. The encoded protein is CASSFHSGGSNSPLHF.

This clone was observed many times. This chain joins TRBV4-2 and TRBJ2-7; the match to TRBD1 covers 9 bases. After removal of 5 bases from V and 3 bases from J, the junction contained 5 bases not matched to a gene. The CDR3 contains 14 residues. Germline V lookup: CDR1 LGHNA, CDR2 YNFKEQ. The CDR3 loop reads CASSRGQGDYEQYF. CDR3 coding DNA: TGTGCCAGCAGCAGGGGACAGGGTGACTACGAGCAGTACTTC.

This clone was observed a handful of times. This sequence joins TRBV4-2 and TRBJ2-2; the D is unclear. This CDR3 is built from 14 residues. Germline V gene sequence: CDR1 LGHNA, CDR2 YNFKEQ. V lost 0 bases to trimming and J lost 9 bases, with 11 bases between them. DNA for the CDR3: TGTGCCAGCAGCCAAGAACTCGAGAGCCGGGAGCTGTTTTTT. Its translation: CASSQELESRELFF.

V usage is TRBV7-2 and J usage is TRBJ2-3; D is undetermined. CDR1 and CDR2 (germline): SGHTA, FQGNSA. Trimming stripped 5 bases from V and 3 bases from J, with 9 bases between. The CDR3 totals 13 residues. The CDR3, as DNA: TGTGCCAGCAGCCTGCAGGTGACAGATACGCAGTATTTT. Protein: CASSLQVTDTQYF.

This clone was counted a few times. The J gene is TRBJ2-1, the V gene TRBV4-2; 15 bases align to TRBD2. Trimming took 4 bases from V and 4 from J; bases not matched to a gene: 11. The CDR3 length is 19 residues. CDR1 is LGHNA and CDR2 is YNFKEQ in the germline V gene. In DNA form, the CDR3 reads TGTGCCAGCAGCCGAGGACTAGCGGGAGGGCCAGTGTATTACAATGAGCAGTTCTTC. It translates to CASSRGLAGGPVYYNEQFF.

This sequence joins TRBV13 and TRBJ2-3; 7 nucleotides line up with TRBD2. Trimming at V came to 5 bases and at J to 4 bases, leaving 9 bases not matched to a gene. The germline CDR1 and CDR2 sequences are PRHDT and FYEKMQ (reference sequence). CDR3 length: 15 amino acids. The CDR3 region is CASSLRAGRSDTQYF. The DNA for the CDR3 is TGTGCCAGCAGCCTTCGCGCCGGGAGGTCAGATACGCAGTATTTT.

V and J are TRBV6-5 and TRBJ1-2, with D perhaps matching TRBD1 (6 bases). The CDR3 totals 13 residues. Germline CDR1 is MNHEY and CDR2 is SVGAGI. The ends were cut back, 2 bases at V and 8 bases at J, with 12 bases in the middle. The CDR3 protein is CASSYIRGGGYTF. The CDR3 bases are TGTGCCAGCAGTTACATCAGGGGCGGAGGCTACACCTTC.

V is TRBV18 and J is TRBJ2-7, with 9 bases fitting TRBD2. This CDR3 comprises 14 residues. V shed 2 bases and J 3 bases; nucleotides not matched to a gene: 2. From germline, CDR1 is KGHSH and CDR2 LQKENI. CDR3 coding DNA: TGTGCCAGCTCACCAACAGCGGGGGGCTACGAGCAGTACTTC. This codes for CASSPTAGGYEQYF.

This chain joins TRBV11-1 and TRBJ1-2; weak D call: TRBD1 (6 bases). Between the trimmed V and J ends, which lost 5 bases and 3 bases, there was a span of 7 bases. This CDR3 spans 12 amino acids. Germline V gene data show CDR1 as SGHAT and CDR2 as FQDESV (reference sequence). The CDR3 is CASSHRDYGYTF. CDR3 nucleotide sequence: TGTGCCAGCAGCCACAGGGACTATGGCTACACCTTC. Full variable domain (outside the CDR3, taken from reference TRBV11-1 and TRBJ1-2): EAEVAQSPRYKITEKSQAVAFWCDPISGHATLYWYRQILGQGPELLVQFQDESVVDDSQLPKDRFSAERLKGVDSTLKIQPAELGDSAMYLCASSHRDYGYTFGSGTRLTVV.

The chain joins TRBV7-9 to TRBJ1-3, with D hard to call. CDR1 is SEHNR and CDR2 is FQNEAQ in the germline V gene (reference sequence). Between the trimmed V and J ends, which lost 1 base and 0 bases, there was a span of 7 bases. There are 15 residues in the CDR3. CDR3 residues: CASSLGASSGNTIYF. The CDR3 region has the DNA TGTGCCAGCAGCTTAGGTGCCAGCTCTGGAAACACCATATATTTT.

This chain uses TRBV28 with TRBJ1-5; D is unclear. Trimming shortened V by 2 bases and J by 6 bases, and 5 bases separated the two germline ends. Germline CDR1 reads MDHEN; CDR2 reads SYDVKM. This CDR3 is 12 amino acids long. CDR3 DNA: TGTGCCAGCAGTTTAGTGAGTCAGCCCCAGCATTTT. It translates to CASSLVSQPQHF.

In this sample, this clone turned up a few times. This rearrangement joins TRBV10-2 to TRBJ2-1, with 9 positions matching TRBD2. V was clipped by 6 bases and J by 0 bases; unmatched bases: 3. Germline V gene lookup returns CDR1 WSHSY and CDR2 SAAADI. This CDR3 spans 15 amino acids. The CDR3 DNA reads TGCGCCAGCAGGGAAGCGGGAGGCTCCTACAATGAGCAGTTCTTC. Protein sequence: CASREAGGSYNEQFF.

This clone was detected a few times. The chain links TRBV7-3 to TRBJ2-3, with TRBD2 identical over 11 bases. CDR1 and CDR2 (germline): SGHTA, FQGTGA. J gave up 2 bases and V 4 bases, and 5 bases lay outside the gene matches. The CDR3 length is 16 residues. CDR3 protein: CASSSGLAGYTDTQYF. The CDR3 nucleotides read TGTGCCAGCAGCTCAGGACTAGCGGGCTACACAGATACGCAGTATTTT.

The rearrangement uses TRBV10-3 and TRBJ2-7; 13 bases line up with TRBD2. The germline V gene encodes CDR1 ENHRY and CDR2 SYGVKD. Trimming removed 8 bases from V and 7 bases from J; junction bases left unmatched: 5. This CDR3 region has 13 residues. The CDR3 spells CAIGTSGRGEQYF. The CDR3 DNA sequence: TGTGCCATCGGTACTAGCGGGAGGGGAGAGCAGTACTTC.

This clone was observed a few times. The chain links TRBV5-6 to TRBJ2-1; D perhaps matches TRBD1 (6 bases). The CDR3 totals 15 residues. Germline V lookup: CDR1 SGHDT, CDR2 YYEEEE. Between the trimmed V and J ends, which lost 4 bases and 3 bases, there was a span of 14 bases. CDR3 DNA: TGTGCCAGCAGCACCGGACAGTCACTCTACAATGAGCAGTTCTTC. The encoded protein is CASSTGQSLYNEQFF.

V is TRBV5-4 and J is TRBJ1-1, with 7 bases lining up with TRBD1. The J segment lost 7 bases and the V segment lost 7 bases, leaving 7 bases of the junction unmatched. Germline V lookup: CDR1 SGHNT, CDR2 YYREEE (reference sequence). The CDR3 has 12 amino acids. CDR3 in amino acids: CASGLGGIEAFF. The DNA for the CDR3 is TGTGCCAGCGGGTTAGGGGGCATTGAAGCTTTCTTT.